The entry below gives a single T cell receptor (beta chain) sequence along with its context. Antigen: not known. This sample stems from a study of cytomegalovirus exposure and HLA in healthy donors. Between the trimmed V and J ends, which lost 5 bases and 4 bases, there was a span of 6 bases. The CDR3 loop spans 13 amino acids. The V gene's germline CDR1 is SGHTA and CDR2 FQGNSA. In the PCR, 60 Vbeta and 13 Jbeta primers were used. The assay was immunoSEQ multiplex PCR, and TCRdb's table has in-frame clones only and misses some. The sample has fewer than 200,000 clones, about 69% seen once. Study-wide results and limits: A missense variant in DCLRE1C was later tied to TCR beta V- and J-gene trimming. When the data were analyzed later, several of the most significant clusters appeared to be linked to common viral pathogens. TRBV6-2, TRBV6-3 and other indistinguishable V segments were excluded. The study listed approximately 160 cytomegalovirus-associated TCR beta chains.

Sequencing was done on a sample of PBMCs. This chain connects TRBV7-2 to TRBJ1-6; D call uncertain. This TCR was sampled from a human donor in good health. CDR3: CASSPGYNSPLHF. The CDR3 DNA reads TGTGCCAGCAGCCCGGGGTATAATTCACCCCTCCACTTT.